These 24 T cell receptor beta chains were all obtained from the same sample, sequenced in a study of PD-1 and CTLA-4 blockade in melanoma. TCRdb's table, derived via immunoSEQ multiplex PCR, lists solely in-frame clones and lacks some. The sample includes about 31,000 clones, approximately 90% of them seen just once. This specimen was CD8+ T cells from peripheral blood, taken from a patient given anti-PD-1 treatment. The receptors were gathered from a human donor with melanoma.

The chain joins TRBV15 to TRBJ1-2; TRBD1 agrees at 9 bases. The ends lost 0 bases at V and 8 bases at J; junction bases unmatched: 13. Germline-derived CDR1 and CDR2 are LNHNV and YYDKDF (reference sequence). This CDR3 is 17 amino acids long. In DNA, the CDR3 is TGTGCCACCAGCAGAGATTCGTACGGGGGGACAGGGCCCGGCTACACCTTC. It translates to CATSRDSYGGTGPGYTF.

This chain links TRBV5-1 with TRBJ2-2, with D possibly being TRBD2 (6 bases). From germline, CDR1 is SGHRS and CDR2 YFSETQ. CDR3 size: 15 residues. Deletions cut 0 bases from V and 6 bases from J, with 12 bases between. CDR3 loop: CASSLAGRDSGELFF. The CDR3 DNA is TGCGCCAGCAGCTTGGCTGGCAGGGACTCCGGGGAGCTGTTTTTT.

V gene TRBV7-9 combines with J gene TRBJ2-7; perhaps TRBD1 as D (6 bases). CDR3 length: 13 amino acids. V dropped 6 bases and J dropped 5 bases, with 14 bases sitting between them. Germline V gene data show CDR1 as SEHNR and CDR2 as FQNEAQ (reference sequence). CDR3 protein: CASSSQGTHEQYF. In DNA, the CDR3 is TGTGCCAGCAGTTCACAGGGAACCCACGAGCAGTACTTC.

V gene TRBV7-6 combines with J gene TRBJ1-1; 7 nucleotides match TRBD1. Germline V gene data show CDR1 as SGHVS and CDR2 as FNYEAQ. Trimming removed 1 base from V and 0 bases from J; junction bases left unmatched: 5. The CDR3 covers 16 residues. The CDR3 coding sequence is TGTGCCAGCAGCTTAGAGACAGGGAGGTTGAACACTGAAGCTTTCTTT. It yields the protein CASSLETGRLNTEAFF. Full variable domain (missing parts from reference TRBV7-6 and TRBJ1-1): GAGVSQSPRYKVTKRGQDVALRCDPISGHVSLYWYRQALGQGPEFLTYFNYEAQQDKSGLPNDRFSAERPEGSISTLTIQRTEQRDSAMYRCASSLETGRLNTEAFFGQGTRLTVV.

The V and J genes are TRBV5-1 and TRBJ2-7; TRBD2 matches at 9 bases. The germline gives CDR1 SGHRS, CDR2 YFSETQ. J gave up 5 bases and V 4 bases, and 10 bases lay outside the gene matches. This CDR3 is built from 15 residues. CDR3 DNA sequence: TGCGCCAGCAGCGGACCGACTAGCGGCGGTGACGAGCAGTACTTC. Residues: CASSGPTSGGDEQYF.

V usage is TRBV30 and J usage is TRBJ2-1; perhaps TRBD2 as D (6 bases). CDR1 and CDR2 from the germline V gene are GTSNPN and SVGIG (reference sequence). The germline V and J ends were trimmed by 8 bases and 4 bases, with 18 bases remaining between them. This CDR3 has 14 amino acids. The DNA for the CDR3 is TGTGCCCTCGACTTAGCGGTGGGATACAATGAGCAGTTCTTC. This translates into CALDLAVGYNEQFF.

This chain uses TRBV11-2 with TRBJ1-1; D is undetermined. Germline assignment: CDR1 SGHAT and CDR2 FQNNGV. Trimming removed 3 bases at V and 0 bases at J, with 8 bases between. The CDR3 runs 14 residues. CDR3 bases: TGTGCCAGCAGCTTGAACAGAATGAACACTGAAGCTTTCTTT. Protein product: CASSLNRMNTEAFF. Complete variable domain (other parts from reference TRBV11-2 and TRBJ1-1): EAGVAQSPRYKIIEKRQSVAFWCNPISGHATLYWYQQILGQGPKLLIQFQNNGVVDDSQLPKDRFSAERLKGVDSTLKIQPAKLEDSAVYLCASSLNRMNTEAFFGQGTRLTVV.

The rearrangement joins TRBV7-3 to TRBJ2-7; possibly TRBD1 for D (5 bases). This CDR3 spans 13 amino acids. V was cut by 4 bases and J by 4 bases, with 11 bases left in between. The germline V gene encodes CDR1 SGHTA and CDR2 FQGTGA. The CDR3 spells CASSSFPGYEQYF. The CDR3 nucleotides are TGTGCCAGCAGCTCGTTCCCAGGGTACGAGCAGTACTTC.

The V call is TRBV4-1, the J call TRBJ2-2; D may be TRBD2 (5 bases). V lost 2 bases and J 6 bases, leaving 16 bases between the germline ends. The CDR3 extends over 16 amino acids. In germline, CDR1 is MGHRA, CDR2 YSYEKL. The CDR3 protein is CASSQTPGSEAGELFF. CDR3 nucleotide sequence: TGCGCCAGCAGCCAAACTCCGGGGAGTGAGGCCGGGGAGCTGTTTTTT.

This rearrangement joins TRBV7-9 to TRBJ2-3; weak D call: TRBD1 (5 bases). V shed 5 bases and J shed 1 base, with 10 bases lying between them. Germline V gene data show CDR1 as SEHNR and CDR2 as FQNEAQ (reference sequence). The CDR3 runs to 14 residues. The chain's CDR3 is CASSPGHGTDTQYF. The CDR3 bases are TGTGCCAGCAGCCCCGGACATGGCACAGATACGCAGTATTTT.

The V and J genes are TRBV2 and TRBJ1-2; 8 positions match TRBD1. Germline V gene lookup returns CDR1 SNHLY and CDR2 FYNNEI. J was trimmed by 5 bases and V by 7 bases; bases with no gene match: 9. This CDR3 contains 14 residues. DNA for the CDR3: TGTGCCAGCAACGTGGGACAGGCTGTTTATGGCTACACCTTC. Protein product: CASNVGQAVYGYTF.

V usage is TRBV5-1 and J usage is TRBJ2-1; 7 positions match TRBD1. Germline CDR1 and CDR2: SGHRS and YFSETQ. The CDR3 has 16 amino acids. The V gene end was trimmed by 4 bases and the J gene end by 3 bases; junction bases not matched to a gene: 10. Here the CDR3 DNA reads TGCGCCAGCAGCCTGGTCGAGAGGGGGCTCTACAATGAGCAGTTCTTC. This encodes CASSLVERGLYNEQFF.

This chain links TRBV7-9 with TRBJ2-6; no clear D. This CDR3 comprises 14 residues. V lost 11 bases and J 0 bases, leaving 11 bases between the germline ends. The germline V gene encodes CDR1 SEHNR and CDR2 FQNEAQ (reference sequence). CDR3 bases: TGTGCCGAGGTACCCGTCTCTGGGGCCAACGTCCTGACTTTC. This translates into CAEVPVSGANVLTF.

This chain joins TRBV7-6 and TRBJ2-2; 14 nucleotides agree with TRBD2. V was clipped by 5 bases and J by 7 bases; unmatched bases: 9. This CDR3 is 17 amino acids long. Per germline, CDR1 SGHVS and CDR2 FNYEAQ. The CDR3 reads CASSTGLAGGHDGELFF. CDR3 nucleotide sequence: TGTGCCAGCAGCACAGGACTAGCGGGAGGCCATGACGGGGAGCTGTTTTTT.

The chain's CDR3 is CASSKTPNLSAGGTYEQYF. For the CDR3, the DNA is TGTGCCAGCAGCAAAACCCCCAACCTGTCTGCGGGAGGCACCTACGAGCAGTACTTC. The gene calls are TRBV21-1 and TRBJ2-7; the D call TRBD2 from the table was never checked on the DNA. TRBV21-1 constitutes a pseudogene. There are 19 residues in the CDR3.

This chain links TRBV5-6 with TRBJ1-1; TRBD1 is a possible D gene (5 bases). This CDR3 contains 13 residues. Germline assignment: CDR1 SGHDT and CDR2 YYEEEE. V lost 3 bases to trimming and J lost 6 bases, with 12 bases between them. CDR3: CASSWQGMPEAFF. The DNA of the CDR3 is TGTGCCAGCAGCTGGCAGGGAATGCCTGAAGCTTTCTTT.

The CDR3 here is CASSPLIAGSTDTQYF. CDR3 DNA sequence: TGTGCCAGCAGCCCGTTGATAGCGGGGAGCACAGATACGCAGTATTTT. The V and J genes are TRBV3-1 (or the pseudogene TRBV3-2) and TRBJ2-3; 8 bases are shared with TRBD2. The CDR3 spans 16 residues. The junction had 6 bases not matched to a gene; V was cut back by 4 bases and J by 0 bases. Germline V gene data show CDR1 as LGHDT and CDR2 as YNNKEL (reference sequence).

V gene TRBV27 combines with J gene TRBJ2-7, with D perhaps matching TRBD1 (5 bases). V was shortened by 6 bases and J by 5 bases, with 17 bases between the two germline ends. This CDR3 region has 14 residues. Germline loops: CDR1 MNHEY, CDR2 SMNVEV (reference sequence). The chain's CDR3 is CASSLRQGKNEQYF. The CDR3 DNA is TGTGCCAGCAGCTTACGCCAGGGAAAGAACGAGCAGTACTTC.

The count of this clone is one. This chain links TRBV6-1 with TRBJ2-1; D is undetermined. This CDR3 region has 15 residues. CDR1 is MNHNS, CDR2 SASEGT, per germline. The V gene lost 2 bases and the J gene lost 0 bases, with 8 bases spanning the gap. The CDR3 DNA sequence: TGTGCCAGCAGTGAACTCGATTTCTCCTACAATGAGCAGTTCTTC. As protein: CASSELDFSYNEQFF.

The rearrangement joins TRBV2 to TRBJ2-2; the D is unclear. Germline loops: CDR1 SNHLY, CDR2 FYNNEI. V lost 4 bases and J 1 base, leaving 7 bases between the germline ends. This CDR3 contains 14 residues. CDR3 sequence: CASSVAGNTGELFF. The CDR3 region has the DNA TGTGCCAGCAGTGTCGCAGGGAACACCGGGGAGCTGTTTTTT.

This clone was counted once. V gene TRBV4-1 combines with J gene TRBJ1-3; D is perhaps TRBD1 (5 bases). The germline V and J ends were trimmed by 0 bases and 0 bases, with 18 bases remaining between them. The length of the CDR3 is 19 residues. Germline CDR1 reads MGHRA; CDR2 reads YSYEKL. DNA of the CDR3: TGCGCCAGCAGCCAAGATACGCGGGGCCGAACTATCTCTGGAAACACCATATATTTT. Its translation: CASSQDTRGRTISGNTIYF.

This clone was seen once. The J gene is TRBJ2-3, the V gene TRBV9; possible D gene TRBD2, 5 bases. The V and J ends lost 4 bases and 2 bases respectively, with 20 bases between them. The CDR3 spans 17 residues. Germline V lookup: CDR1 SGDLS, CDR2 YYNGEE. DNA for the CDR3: TGTGCCAGCAGCCCCCGGACTCCCCTAAGTGTCACAGATACGCAGTATTTT. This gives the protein CASSPRTPLSVTDTQYF.

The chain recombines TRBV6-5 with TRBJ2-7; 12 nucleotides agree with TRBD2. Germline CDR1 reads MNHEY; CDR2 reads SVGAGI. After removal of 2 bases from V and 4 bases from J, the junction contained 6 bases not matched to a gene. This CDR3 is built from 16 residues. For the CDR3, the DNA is TGTGCCAGCAGTTACCAGCTAGCGGGGGGGGGATACGAGCAGTACTTC. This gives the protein CASSYQLAGGGYEQYF.

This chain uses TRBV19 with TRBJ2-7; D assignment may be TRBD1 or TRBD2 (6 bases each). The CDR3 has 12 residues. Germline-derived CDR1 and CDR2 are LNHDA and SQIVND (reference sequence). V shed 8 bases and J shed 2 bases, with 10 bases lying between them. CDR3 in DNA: TGTGCCAGTGGGGGGCTTCCCTACGAGCAGTACTTC. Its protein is CASGGLPYEQYF.